The present entry profiles one TCR beta chain with its context. Its cognate antigen has yet to be identified. No much larger clone is present one base from it, and per-base qualities are unavailable. The method was multiplex PCR. TCRdb lists the instrument as Illumina HiSeq 4000. TCR beta libraries were built with iRepertoire HTBI primers and Arm-PCR amplification of CDR3 regions. Before sequencing, the PCR products underwent gel purification. From the authors' description of their analysis: Across samples, fewer than 70 TRBV and roughly 15 TRBJ segments were identified and used for gene usage analysis of CDR3 amino acid clonotypes. COPE and FqMerger were used to merge the filtered high-quality paired reads into contigs. BLAST was used to align contigs to IMGT TRBV, TRBD and TRBJ reference genes, with CDR3 defined following IMGT. Clonotypes above 0.1% frequency were classified as highly expanded clones. Shannon entropy was used to measure repertoire diversity, and the Gini coefficient was used to measure V-J evenness. Clonotypes shared by more than one individual were considered public. TCRdb reran the public reads through fastp at Q25 and MiXCR, keeping productive beta chains. Rows with a matching CDR3 protein are joined into one entry that keeps the most common DNA and genes. The V and J calls were determined by TCRdb, not by the authors. Present in this sample are under 500,000 distinct CDR3 sequences, around 20% of which were seen just once. 7.8% of the sample is held by the ten biggest clonotypes.

The label giving this sample's time point can be read as: persistent/refractory GD, antithyroid drugs over 5 years with positive TRAb. For both TCR sequencing and RNA sequencing, RNA was extracted from PBMCs using TRIzol. The diagnosis of Graves' disease was made according to American Thyroid Association guidelines. The patients came from an endocrinology department in Xi'an, China. From each patient, roughly 9 milliliters of peripheral blood was collected into an EDTA anticoagulant tube. Ficoll Paque Plus density gradient separation was used to isolate PBMCs, and no further T cell sorting was performed. An Agilent 2100 Bioanalyzer and agarose gel were used to assess RNA quality, and a NanoDrop 2000 was used to measure RNA concentration. The sample belongs to a study of regulatory T cells in long-lasting Graves disease (dated by TCRdb to the early 2020s). In the study overall: Persistent Graves' disease meant more than 5 years of antithyroid drug treatment with TSH receptor autoantibodies that stayed positive. Peripheral blood TCR sequencing and RNA sequencing compared persistent Graves' disease patients with newly diagnosed Graves' disease patients. The study took place in China and was registered as a clinical trial. TCR sequencing covered around 13 persistent and roughly 20 newly diagnosed Graves' disease patients, about 35 samples in total. Persistent Graves' disease patients in the clinical cohort had taken antithyroid drugs for about 10.3 years on average. Overall study outcomes, separate from this receptor: Peripheral blood alone was examined, since thyroid tissue, which constituted the primary lesion, could not be accessed. The authors acknowledged the small sample size as a limitation that may reduce accuracy. Patients with persistent disease shared more public clonotypes (approximately 2,500) than newly diagnosed patients did (nearly 1,000). Compared with newly diagnosed patients, patients with persistent Graves' disease had lower TCR Shannon entropy and fewer highly expanded clones, which suggests clonal expansion. Sequencing and analysis were restricted to the TCR beta chain.

The clonotype comes from a female donor with Graves disease. The sample was peripheral blood mononuclear cells (PBMCs), taken when the disease was refractory, from a patient treated with antithyroid drugs.

The CDR3 protein sequence reads: CASSLGGRAWKNEQFF. The sequenced DNA: TGTGCCAGCAGCTTAGGGGGGAGGGCGTGGAAGAATGAGCAGTTCTTC. The chain employs TRBV7-2 and TRBJ2-1; TRBD2 fits 7 bases in the junction. Its CDR3 holds 16 amino acids, cysteine through phenylalanine. Of all the DNA, just the CDR3 is kept, 48 bases in frame from base 1. V ends up 1 base short and J 7 bases short, with an unmatched junction base count of 10. CDR1 SGHTA and CDR2 FQGNSA were looked up in the germline V gene.